These T cell receptor beta chains were read from a single sample in a study of regulatory T cells in long-lasting Graves disease. In TCRdb, the multiplex PCR reads were re-called with MiXCR into one record per CDR3 protein. The sample has hundreds of thousands of distinct CDR3 sequences, roughly 13% seen once. These data also formed part of another study, on T cells in Graves' hyperthyroidism and ophthalmopathy.

Sequencing used peripheral blood mononuclear cells (PBMCs), obtained at new diagnosis, from a patient treated with antithyroid drugs. Receptor source: a man in his thirties or forties with Graves disease. Both conserved end residues are part of each CDR3. D genes are given only for firm matches. The size of a clone is reported for some rows only, either as once, few or many, or as a class for expanded clones.

few	TRBV5-1	-	TRBJ1-1	CASSLEPEGTEAFF	TGCGCCAGCAGCTTGGAACCCGAAGGCACTGAAGCTTTCTTT
many	TRBV18	-	TRBJ2-5	CASSPRTEETQYF	TGTGCCAGCTCACCGCGGACGGAAGAGACCCAGTACTTC
-	TRBV6-1	TRBD2	TRBJ2-1	CASPKLLAGRYNEQFF	TGTGCCAGCCCCAAATTACTAGCGGGGAGATACAATGAGCAGTTCTTC
-	TRBV10-3	-	TRBJ2-7	CAISESGRMVYEQYF	TGTGCCATCAGTGAGTCGGGCAGAATGGTCTACGAGCAGTACTTC
-	TRBV3-1	TRBD2	TRBJ2-5	CASSQESLAGGYQETQYF	TGTGCCAGCAGCCAAGAGTCACTAGCGGGGGGGTACCAAGAGACCCAGTACTTC
-	TRBV9	TRBD1	TRBJ2-1	CASSVFGTAYNEQFF	TGTGCCAGCAGCGTATTTGGGACAGCCTACAATGAGCAGTTCTTC
few	TRBV6-4	TRBD1	TRBJ1-1	CASSPDRANTEAFF	TGTGCCAGCAGTCCGGACAGGGCGAACACTGAAGCTTTCTTT
once	TRBV19	-	TRBJ1-4	CAISQGEKLFF	TGTGCCATTTCCCAGGGGGAAAAACTGTTTTTT
-	TRBV5-6	TRBD1	TRBJ2-4	CASNSLLYRGELAKNIQYF	TGTGCCAGCAACAGCTTGCTGTACAGGGGAGAACTGGCCAAAAACATTCAGTACTTC
many	TRBV12-3/TRBV12-4	-	TRBJ2-1	CASSLGAAGLSLQFF	TGTGCCAGCAGTTTGGGGGCGGCCGGACTATCGCTGCAGTTCTTC